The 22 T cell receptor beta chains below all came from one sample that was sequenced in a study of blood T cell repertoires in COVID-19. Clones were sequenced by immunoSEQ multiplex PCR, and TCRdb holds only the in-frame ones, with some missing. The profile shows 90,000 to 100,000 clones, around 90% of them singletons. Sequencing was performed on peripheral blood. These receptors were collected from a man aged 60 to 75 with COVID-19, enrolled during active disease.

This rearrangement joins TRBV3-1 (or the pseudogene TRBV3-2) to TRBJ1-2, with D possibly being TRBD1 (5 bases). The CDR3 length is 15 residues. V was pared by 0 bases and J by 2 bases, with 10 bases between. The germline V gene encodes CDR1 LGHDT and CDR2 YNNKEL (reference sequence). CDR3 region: CASSQDFSGNYGYTF. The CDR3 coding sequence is TGTGCCAGCAGCCAAGATTTCTCAGGGAACTATGGCTACACCTTC.

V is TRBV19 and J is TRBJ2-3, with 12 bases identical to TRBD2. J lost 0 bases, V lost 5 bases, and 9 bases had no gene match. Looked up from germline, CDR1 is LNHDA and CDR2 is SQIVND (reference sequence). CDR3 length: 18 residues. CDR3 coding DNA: TGTGCCAGTAGTGGAGGGACTAGCGGGCACCCTAGCACAGATACGCAGTATTTT. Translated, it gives CASSGGTSGHPSTDTQYF.

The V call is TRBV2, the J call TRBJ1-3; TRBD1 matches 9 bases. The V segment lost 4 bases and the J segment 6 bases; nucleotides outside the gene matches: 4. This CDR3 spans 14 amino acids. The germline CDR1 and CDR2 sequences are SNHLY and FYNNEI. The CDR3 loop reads CASSAGTGTNTIYF. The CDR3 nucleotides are TGTGCCAGCAGTGCCGGGACAGGGACAAACACCATATATTTT.

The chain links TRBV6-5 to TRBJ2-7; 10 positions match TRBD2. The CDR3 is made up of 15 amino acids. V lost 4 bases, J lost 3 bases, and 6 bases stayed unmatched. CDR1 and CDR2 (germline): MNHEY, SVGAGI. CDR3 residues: CASSWASGSFYEQYF. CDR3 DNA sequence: TGTGCCAGCAGTTGGGCTAGCGGGAGTTTCTACGAGCAGTACTTC.

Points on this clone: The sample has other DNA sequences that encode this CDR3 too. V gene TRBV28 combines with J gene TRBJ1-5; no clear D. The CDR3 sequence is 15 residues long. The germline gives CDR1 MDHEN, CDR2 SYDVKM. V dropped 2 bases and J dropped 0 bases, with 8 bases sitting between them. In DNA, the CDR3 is TGTGCCAGCAGTTTACCCGGAGATAGCAATCAGCCCCAGCATTTT. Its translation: CASSLPGDSNQPQHF.

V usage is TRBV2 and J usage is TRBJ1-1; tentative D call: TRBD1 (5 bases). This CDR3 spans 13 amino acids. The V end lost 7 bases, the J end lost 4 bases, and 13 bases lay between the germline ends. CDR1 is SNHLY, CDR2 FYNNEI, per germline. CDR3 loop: CASTLGGTTEAFF. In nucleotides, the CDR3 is TGTGCCAGCACCTTGGGGGGTACCACTGAAGCTTTCTTT.

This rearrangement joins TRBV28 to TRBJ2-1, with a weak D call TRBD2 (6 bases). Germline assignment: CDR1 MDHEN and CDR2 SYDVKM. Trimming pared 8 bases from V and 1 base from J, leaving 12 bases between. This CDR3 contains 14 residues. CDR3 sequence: CASGLSGSYNEQFF. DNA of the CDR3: TGTGCCAGCGGCCTTAGCGGTTCCTACAATGAGCAGTTCTTC.

Written as DNA, the CDR3 is TGTGCCAGTAGTATAGCCGACAGGGATACCCAGTACTTC. Translation: CASSIADRDTQYF. The J gene is TRBJ2-5, the V gene TRBV19, with 7 bases fitting TRBD1. The CDR3 runs 13 residues. Germline lookup yields CDR1 LNHDA and CDR2 SQIVND (reference sequence). With V trimmed by 1 base and J by 8 bases, 4 bases remained unmatched.

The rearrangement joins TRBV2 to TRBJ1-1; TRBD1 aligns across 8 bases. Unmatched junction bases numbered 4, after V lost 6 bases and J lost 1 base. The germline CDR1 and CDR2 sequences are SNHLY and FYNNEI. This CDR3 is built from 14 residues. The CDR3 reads CASSAGGPNTEAFF. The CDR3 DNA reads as TGTGCCAGCAGCGCAGGGGGCCCGAACACTGAAGCTTTCTTT.

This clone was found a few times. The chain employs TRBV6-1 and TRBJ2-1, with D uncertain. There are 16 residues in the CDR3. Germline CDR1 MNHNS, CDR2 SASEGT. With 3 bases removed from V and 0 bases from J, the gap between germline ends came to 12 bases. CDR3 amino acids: CASSEVVLTSYNEQFF. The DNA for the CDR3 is TGTGCCAGCAGTGAGGTGGTCCTAACCTCCTACAATGAGCAGTTCTTC.

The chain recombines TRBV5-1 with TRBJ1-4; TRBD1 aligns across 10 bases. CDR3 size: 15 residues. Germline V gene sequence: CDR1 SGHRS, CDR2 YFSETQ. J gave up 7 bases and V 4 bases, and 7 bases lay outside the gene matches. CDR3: CASSTGQGGFEKLFF. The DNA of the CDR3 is TGCGCCAGCAGCACCGGACAGGGGGGTTTTGAAAAACTGTTTTTT.

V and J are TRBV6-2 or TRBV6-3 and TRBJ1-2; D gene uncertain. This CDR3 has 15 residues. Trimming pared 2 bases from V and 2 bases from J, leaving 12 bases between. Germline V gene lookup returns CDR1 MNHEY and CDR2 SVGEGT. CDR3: CASSYRVGINYGYTF. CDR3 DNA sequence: TGTGCCAGCAGTTACCGGGTAGGAATCAACTATGGCTACACCTTC.

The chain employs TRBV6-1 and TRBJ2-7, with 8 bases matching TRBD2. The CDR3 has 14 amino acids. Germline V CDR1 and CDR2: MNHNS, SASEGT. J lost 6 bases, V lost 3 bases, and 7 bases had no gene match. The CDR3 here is CASSDTGGGIEQYF. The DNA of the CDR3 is TGTGCCAGCAGTGACACGGGGGGGGGCATCGAGCAGTACTTC.

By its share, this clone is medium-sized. The CDR3 sequence: CASSSSSGTGTPSPLHF. The DNA for the CDR3 is TGCGCCAGCAGCTCGAGCTCCGGGACAGGGACACCCTCACCCCTCCACTTT. V and J are TRBV5-1 and TRBJ1-6; 9 positions agree with TRBD1. Germline V gives CDR1 SGHRS, CDR2 YFSETQ. The trim removed 3 bases at V and 10 bases at J, leaving 14 bases unmatched. The CDR3 extends over 17 amino acids.

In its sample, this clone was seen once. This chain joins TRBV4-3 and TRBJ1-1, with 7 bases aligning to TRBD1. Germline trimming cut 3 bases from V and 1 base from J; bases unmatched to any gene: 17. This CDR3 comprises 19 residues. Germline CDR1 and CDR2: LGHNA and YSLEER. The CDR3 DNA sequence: TGCGCCAGCAGCCAGGATCACACAGGGGTCTCGGGGACGAACACTGAAGCTTTCTTT. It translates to CASSQDHTGVSGTNTEAFF.

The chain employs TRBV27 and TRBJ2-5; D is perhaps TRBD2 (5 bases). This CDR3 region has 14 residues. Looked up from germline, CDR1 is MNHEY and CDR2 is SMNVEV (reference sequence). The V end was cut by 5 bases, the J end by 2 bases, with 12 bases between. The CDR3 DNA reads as TGTGCCAGCAGTCTGTACCGGGGACAAGAGACCCAGTACTTC. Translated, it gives CASSLYRGQETQYF.

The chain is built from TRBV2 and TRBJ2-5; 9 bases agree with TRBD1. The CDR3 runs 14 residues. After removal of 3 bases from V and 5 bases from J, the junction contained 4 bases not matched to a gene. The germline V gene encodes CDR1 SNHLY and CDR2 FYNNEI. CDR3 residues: CASSEGQGQETQYF. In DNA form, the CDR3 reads TGTGCCAGCAGTGAGGGACAGGGCCAGGAGACCCAGTACTTC. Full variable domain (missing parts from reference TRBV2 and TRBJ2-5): EPEVTQTPSHQVTQMGQEVILRCVPISNHLYFYWYRQILGQKVEFLVSFYNNEISEKSEIFDDQFSVERPDGSNFTLKIRSTKLEDSAMYFCASSEGQGQETQYFGPGTRLLVL.

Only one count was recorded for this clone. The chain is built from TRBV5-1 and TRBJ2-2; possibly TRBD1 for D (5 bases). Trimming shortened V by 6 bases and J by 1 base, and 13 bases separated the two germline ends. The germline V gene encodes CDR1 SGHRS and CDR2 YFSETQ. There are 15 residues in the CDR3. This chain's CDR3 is CASTLATGNTGELFF. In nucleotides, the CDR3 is TGCGCCAGCACTTTGGCCACAGGGAACACCGGGGAGCTGTTTTTT.

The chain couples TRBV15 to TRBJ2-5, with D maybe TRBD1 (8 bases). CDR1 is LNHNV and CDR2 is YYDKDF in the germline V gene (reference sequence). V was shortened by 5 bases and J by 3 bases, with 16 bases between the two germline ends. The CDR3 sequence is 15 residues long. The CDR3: CATSLGQGGKETQYF. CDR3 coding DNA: TGTGCCACCAGCCTTGGACAGGGAGGGAAAGAGACCCAGTACTTC.

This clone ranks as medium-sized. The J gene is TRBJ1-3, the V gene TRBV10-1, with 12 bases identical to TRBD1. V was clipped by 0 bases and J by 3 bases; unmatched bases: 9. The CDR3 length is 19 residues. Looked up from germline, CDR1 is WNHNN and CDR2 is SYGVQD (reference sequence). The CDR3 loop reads CASSESIGDRGLDGNTIYF. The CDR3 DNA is TGCGCCAGCAGTGAGTCAATTGGGGACAGGGGGCTAGATGGAAACACCATATATTTT.

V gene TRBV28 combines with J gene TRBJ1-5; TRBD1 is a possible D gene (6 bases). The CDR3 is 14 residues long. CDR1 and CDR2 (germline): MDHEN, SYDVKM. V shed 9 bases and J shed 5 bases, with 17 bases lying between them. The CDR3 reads CASLTPGADQPQHF. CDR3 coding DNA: TGTGCCAGTTTAACTCCAGGGGCGGATCAGCCCCAGCATTTT.

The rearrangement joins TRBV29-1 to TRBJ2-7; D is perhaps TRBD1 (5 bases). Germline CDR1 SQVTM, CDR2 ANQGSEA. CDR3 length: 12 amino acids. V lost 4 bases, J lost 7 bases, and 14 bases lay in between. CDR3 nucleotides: TGCAGCGTTGTAGGCTTGGGGCAGGAGCAGTACTTC. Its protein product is CSVVGLGQEQYF.